The T cell receptor beta chain under discussion was sequenced for a study of T cells in Graves' hyperthyroidism and ophthalmopathy. The CDR3 is made up of 15 amino acids. Trimming removed 2 bases at V and 0 bases at J, with 10 bases between. Germline assignment: CDR1 MNHEY and CDR2 SVGEGT. As for this clonotype: The antigen is not known.

Study-level results: Model-based prediction identified ophthalmopathy a median 6.5 months prior to its onset.

Criteria for exclusion of patients were uncontrolled infection, other autoimmune disease, pregnancy or lactation. Extraction of PBMCs used roughly 9.3 ml of fresh peripheral blood. The investigators amplified TCR beta CDR3 regions from RNA transcripts. Using the HTBI primer set, a first-round RT-PCR was run on the TCR CDR3. TCRdb reprocessed the multiplex PCR reads via MiXCR and lists one record per CDR3 protein. The repertoire holds roughly 520,000 distinct CDR3 sequences, with roughly a quarter as singletons. The sequence derives from a woman in her 30s with Graves' ophthalmopathy. V is TRBV6-2 or TRBV6-3 and J is TRBJ1-1; D perhaps matches TRBD1 (6 bases). The specimen sequenced was blood. The CDR3 nucleotides are TGTGCCAGCAGTTACGAGGACAGCATGAACACTGAAGCTTTCTTT. Its translation is CASSYEDSMNTEAFF.